The 14 T cell receptor beta chains given below trace back to one sample, sequenced in a study of CD8+ T cells in alopecia areata. The treatment denotes: oral pan-JAK inhibitor, 5-10 mg twice daily. The authors extracted RNA and reverse transcribed it into cDNA as the sequencing template. TCRdb keeps only in-frame clones here, not all; method: immunoSEQ multiplex PCR. Among about 210,000 clones listed, under 60% were seen once. The input for sequencing was CD4+ T cells sorted from blood, taken at week 4, from a patient treated with tofacitinib. These receptors all stem from a human donor with alopecia areata.

This chain joins TRBV18 and TRBJ1-2, with 8 bases aligning to TRBD1. Germline CDR1 is KGHSH and CDR2 is LQKENI. The CDR3 length is 15 residues. J gave up 3 bases and V 6 bases, and 9 bases lay outside the gene matches. The CDR3 DNA reads TGTGCCAGCTCTCGATCGGACAGGGCGGACTATGGCTACACCTTC. Protein product: CASSRSDRADYGYTF.

The chain recombines TRBV5-1 with TRBJ2-6; D not resolved. The germline V gene has CDR1 SGHRS and CDR2 YFSETQ. The CDR3 consists of 15 residues. Trimming removed 3 bases from V and 1 base from J, with 8 bases in between. The CDR3 sequence is CASSWQASGANVLTF. As DNA, the CDR3 is TGCGCCAGCAGCTGGCAGGCTTCTGGGGCCAACGTCCTGACTTTC.

This clone appeared a few times. V gene TRBV5-1 combines with J gene TRBJ2-7; 8 bases are shared with TRBD1. CDR1 and CDR2 from the germline V gene are SGHRS and YFSETQ. This CDR3 is 13 amino acids long. J was trimmed by 4 bases and V by 1 base; bases with no gene match: 1. Written as DNA, the CDR3 is TGCGCCAGCAGCTTGTGGACAGGGTACGAGCAGTACTTC. The encoded protein is CASSLWTGYEQYF.

The J gene is TRBJ2-7, the V gene TRBV27; D remains ambiguous. CDR1 MNHEY and CDR2 SMNVEV come from the germline V gene (reference sequence). CDR3 length: 12 amino acids. V lost 3 bases and J lost 7, with 10 bases in between. CDR3 amino acids: CASSFGVGEQYF. CDR3 nucleotides: TGTGCCAGCAGTTTTGGGGTAGGAGAGCAGTACTTC.

This clone has only a few counts. The V call is TRBV25-1, the J call TRBJ1-2; D gene unclear. The V gene's germline CDR1 is MGHDK and CDR2 SYGVNS. V lost 3 bases and J 8 bases, leaving 7 bases between the germline ends. CDR3 size: 11 residues. CDR3 sequence reads: CASSDSLGYTF. The CDR3 nucleotides are TGTGCCAGCAGTGATTCTCTCGGCTACACCTTC.

This clone occurred a few times. This rearrangement joins TRBV25-1 to TRBJ1-1; the D is unclear. The CDR3 contains 11 residues. The V and J ends lost 7 bases and 3 bases respectively, with 6 bases between them. Germline V gene lookup returns CDR1 MGHDK and CDR2 SYGVNS. CDR3 bases: TGTGCCAGCACCCAGTACACTGAAGCTTTCTTT. Protein sequence: CASTQYTEAFF.

CDR3 amino acids: CSVAGHLQETQYF. For the CDR3, the DNA is TGCAGCGTTGCAGGACACCTCCAAGAGACCCAGTACTTC. The chain recombines TRBV29-1 with TRBJ2-5; TRBD1 is a possible D gene (5 bases). V was shortened by 4 bases and J by 1 base, with 10 bases between the two germline ends. Germline loops: CDR1 SQVTM, CDR2 ANQGSEA. There are 13 residues in the CDR3.

In its sample, this clone was seen a few times. This chain uses TRBV2 with TRBJ2-7; 9 positions match TRBD1. Per germline, CDR1 SNHLY and CDR2 FYNNEI. The J segment lost 5 bases and the V segment lost 1 base, leaving 3 bases of the junction unmatched. The CDR3 is 14 residues long. CDR3 sequence (DNA): TGTGCCAGCAGTGAAGAACAGGGGGCCCACGAGCAGTACTTC. Translated, it gives CASSEEQGAHEQYF.

V gene TRBV6-6 combines with J gene TRBJ1-1; D call uncertain. Trimming removed 6 bases at V and 0 bases at J, with 14 bases between. The CDR3 is 15 amino acids. CDR1 is MNHNY and CDR2 is SVGAGI in the germline V gene (reference sequence). CDR3 sequence (DNA): TGTGCCAGCAGAAAACTAGCGGGTATGAACACTGAAGCTTTCTTT. The encoded protein is CASRKLAGMNTEAFF.

The chain combines TRBV27 with TRBJ1-5; no clear D. Trimming took off 3 bases at V and 0 bases at J, with 6 bases between the two ends. This CDR3 spans 14 amino acids. Germline CDR1 and CDR2: MNHEY and SMNVEV (reference sequence). As DNA, the CDR3 is TGTGCCAGCAGTTTCAGGAGTAGCAATCAGCCCCAGCATTTT. This encodes CASSFRSSNQPQHF.

This clone has more than one count but fewer than ten. V gene TRBV29-1 combines with J gene TRBJ1-3; no definite D call. CDR1 and CDR2 (germline): SQVTM, ANQGSEA. V was clipped by 0 bases and J by 2 bases, with 8 bases between them. The CDR3 is 14 amino acids. CDR3 protein: CSVEDRGTGNTIYF. Here the CDR3 DNA reads TGCAGCGTTGAAGATCGTGGGACTGGAAACACCATATATTTT.

This clone was found a few times. The rearrangement joins TRBV29-1 to TRBJ2-3, with 7 bases aligning to TRBD2. This CDR3 contains 12 residues. V was pared by 6 bases and J by 4 bases, with 4 bases of the junction left unmatched. Germline V gene data show CDR1 as SQVTM and CDR2 as ANQGSEA. CDR3 nucleotide sequence: TGCAGCGTATTTGCGGGGGCAGATACGCAGTATTTT. This encodes CSVFAGADTQYF.

The chain is built from TRBV29-1 and TRBJ1-1; D not resolved. The germline CDR1 and CDR2 sequences are SQVTM and ANQGSEA. The CDR3 runs to 14 residues. V lost 2 bases, J lost 5 bases, and 15 bases lay in between. CDR3: CSVEHLLRETEAFF. The CDR3 coding sequence is TGCAGCGTTGAACATCTTCTTCGGGAGACTGAAGCTTTCTTT.

The CDR3 nucleotides read TGTGCCAGCACCATCGACAGCAATCAGCCCCAGCATTTT. Translating it yields CASTIDSNQPQHF. The J gene is TRBJ1-5, the V gene TRBV6-1; D is ambiguous. Germline lookup yields CDR1 MNHNS and CDR2 SASEGT. The CDR3 spans 13 residues. V was cut by 7 bases and J by 1 base, with 8 bases left in between.